The rows below give T cell receptor beta chains drawn from one sample of a study of blood T cell repertoires in COVID-19. Profiled with immunoSEQ multiplex PCR; TCRdb holds only in-frame clones, not every one. This sample has 250,000 or so clones, with over 80% found just once. Sequencing input: PBMCs or T cells enriched from blood (not recorded which). These receptors originate from a woman in her 40s who had been exposed to COVID-19. The CDR3 runs from the conserved cysteine through the conserved F or W. Each record gives: clone size, D gene, J gene, V gene, CDR3 protein, CDR3 DNA. The D gene is left open where the match is weak. The size field is filled for only some rows; it gives once, few, many or a size class.

>NA|NA|TRBJ2-7|TRBV5-4
CASSLWGAYEQYF
TGTGCCAGCAGCCTCTGGGGGGCCTACGAGCAGTACTTC
>NA|TRBD1|TRBJ2-2|TRBV5-6
CASSSHVRQGNANTGELFF
TGTGCCAGCAGCTCACACGTCCGACAGGGGAACGCGAACACCGGGGAGCTGTTTTTT
>NA|TRBD1|TRBJ2-5|TRBV30
CAWNDPKGAETQYF
TGTGCCTGGAATGACCCGAAGGGGGCCGAGACCCAGTACTTC
>NA|NA|TRBJ1-2|TRBV4-3
CASSHLDRPGGYTF
TGCGCCAGCAGCCACCTCGACAGGCCTGGTGGCTACACCTTC
>NA|NA|TRBJ1-1|TRBV30
CALPGRGQGTEAFF
TGTGCCTTGCCGGGGAGGGGACAAGGGACTGAAGCTTTCTTT
>few|NA|TRBJ1-2|TRBV30
CAWSPMGGSNYGYTF
TGTGCCTGGAGCCCGATGGGGGGGAGTAACTATGGCTACACCTTC
>NA|TRBD1|TRBJ2-1|TRBV19
CASRARDRAYNEQFF
TGTGCCAGTAGGGCACGGGACAGGGCCTACAATGAGCAGTTCTTC
>few|TRBD1|TRBJ1-2|TRBV30
CAWFRDRVRTGVGYTF
TGTGCCTGGTTCCGGGACAGGGTTCGAACCGGTGTGGGCTACACCTTC
>NA|TRBD1|TRBJ2-2|TRBV5-1
CASSPGTGWAGELFF
TGCGCCAGCAGCCCCGGGACAGGGTGGGCCGGGGAGCTGTTTTTT
>NA|NA|TRBJ2-5|TRBV11-2
CASSPPLDTTETQYF
TGTGCCAGCAGCCCGCCCCTGGACACTACAGAGACCCAGTACTTC
>NA|NA|TRBJ2-3|TRBV19
CASSGQGTTDTQYF
TGTGCCAGTAGTGGTCAGGGAACCACAGATACGCAGTATTTT
>NA|NA|TRBJ1-2|TRBV5-6
CASTPREVLLSYGYTF
TGTGCCAGCACTCCCAGGGAAGTTCTACTATCCTATGGCTACACCTTC
>NA|NA|TRBJ1-4|TRBV25-1
CASSVVDRTNEKLFF
TGTGCCAGCAGTGTAGTGGACAGAACTAATGAAAAACTGTTTTTT
>NA|NA|TRBJ1-1|TRBV7-9
CASSFGQTNTEAFF
TGTGCCAGCAGCTTCGGACAGACGAACACTGAAGCTTTCTTT
>NA|TRBD1|TRBJ2-3|TRBV28
CASRGQGNPDTQYF
TGTGCCAGCCGGGGACAGGGCAATCCAGATACGCAGTATTTT
>NA|NA|TRBJ1-1|TRBV30
CAWDEGGAFF
TGTGCCTGGGACGAAGGGGGAGCTTTCTTT
>NA|TRBD1|TRBJ1-2|TRBV2
CASKPTGDNYGYTF
TGTGCCAGCAAACCGACAGGGGATAACTATGGCTACACCTTC
>NA|NA|TRBJ1-5|TRBV7-8
CASSRYSNQPQHF
TGTGCCAGCAGCCGCTATAGCAATCAGCCCCAGCATTTT
>NA|TRBD2|TRBJ2-5|TRBV7-9
CASSSGLAGGLQETQYF
TGTGCCAGCAGCTCAGGACTAGCGGGAGGACTGCAAGAGACCCAGTACTTC
>NA|NA|TRBJ2-3|TRBV24-1
CATSDSGGSSTDTQYF
TGTGCCACCAGTGATTCGGGTGGGAGTAGCACAGATACGCAGTATTTT
>NA|NA|TRBJ1-2|TRBV14
CASSQVRGYGYTF
TGTGCCAGCAGCCAAGTCCGGGGTTATGGCTACACCTTC
>NA|NA|TRBJ1-1|TRBV5-1
CASSLRGGNTEAFF
TGCGCCAGCAGCTTGAGGGGCGGGAACACTGAAGCTTTCTTT
>NA|NA|TRBJ2-5|TRBV5-4
CASSMSGVRETQYF
TGTGCCAGCAGCATGTCGGGGGTAAGAGAGACCCAGTACTTC
>NA|TRBD2|TRBJ2-5|TRBV7-2
CASSSWRTSERQETQYF
TGTGCCAGCAGCTCCTGGAGGACTAGCGAGAGACAAGAGACCCAGTACTTC
>once|NA|TRBJ2-3|TRBV7-3
CASSQSGLHSTDTQYF
TGTGCCAGCAGCCAGAGCGGATTGCACAGCACAGATACGCAGTATTTT
>NA|NA|TRBJ2-2|TRBV12-3/TRBV12-4
CASRWAGELFF
TGTGCCAGCAGATGGGCTGGGGAGCTGTTTTTT
>NA|TRBD1|TRBJ1-5|TRBV4-2
CASSQDEGVDRGNQPQHF
TGTGCCAGCAGCCAAGATGAGGGGGTGGACAGGGGCAATCAGCCCCAGCATTTT
>NA|TRBD1|TRBJ1-3|TRBV2
CASKGDRAGNTIYF
TGTGCCAGCAAGGGAGACAGGGCCGGAAACACCATATATTTT
>NA|TRBD2|TRBJ2-3|TRBV27
CASSLSGTSVVYTQYF
TGTGCCAGCAGTTTATCAGGGACTAGCGTCGTCTATACGCAGTATTTT
>NA|NA|TRBJ2-3|TRBV7-2
CASSPRRGDTDTQYF
TGTGCCAGCAGCCCACGACGGGGAGACACAGATACGCAGTATTTT
>few|NA|TRBJ1-5|TRBV2
CASRTHSNQPQHF
TGTGCCAGCAGGACTCACAGCAATCAGCCCCAGCATTTT
>NA|TRBD1|TRBJ2-1|TRBV5-1
CASSFNPTTGAVGSYNEQFF
TGCGCCAGCAGCTTTAATCCAACCACAGGGGCAGTAGGGTCCTACAATGAGCAGTTCTTC
>NA|TRBD1|TRBJ1-1|TRBV18
CASSPNGQGASTEAFF
TGTGCCAGCTCACCGAACGGACAGGGGGCGAGCACTGAAGCTTTCTTT
>NA|NA|TRBJ1-6|TRBV28
CASSRENNSPLHF
TGTGCCAGCAGCCGGGAAAATAATTCACCCCTCCACTTT
>once|NA|TRBJ2-4|TRBV6-2/TRBV6-3
CASSYPWGPIAKNIQYF
TGTGCCAGCAGTTACCCCTGGGGGCCCATAGCCAAAAACATTCAGTACTTC
>NA|NA|TRBJ1-1|TRBV7-8
CASSLGGLTTEAFF
TGTGCCAGCAGCTTGGGAGGGTTGACGACTGAAGCTTTCTTT
>NA|NA|TRBJ2-3|TRBV7-8
CASSFGTQGTDTQYF
TGTGCCAGCAGCTTTGGGACACAGGGAACAGATACGCAGTATTTT
>NA|TRBD1|TRBJ1-1|TRBV7-9
CASSSGTGGTEAFF
TGTGCCAGCAGCTCGGGGACAGGGGGCACTGAAGCTTTCTTT
>NA|TRBD1|TRBJ1-4|TRBV18
CASSPYRDSTPGRLMQKLFF
TGTGCCAGCTCGCCCTACCGGGACAGCACACCGGGGCGGCTAATGCAAAAACTGTTTTTT
>NA|TRBD2|TRBJ2-1|TRBV11-3
CASSFSGGPYNEQFF
TGTGCCAGCAGCTTTAGCGGGGGCCCCTACAATGAGCAGTTCTTC
>NA|TRBD1|TRBJ1-2|TRBV9
CASSVAGTANYGYTF
TGTGCCAGCAGCGTAGCTGGGACAGCTAACTATGGCTACACCTTC
>NA|NA|TRBJ2-1|TRBV14
CASSQTINEQFF
TGTGCCAGCAGCCAAACTATCAATGAGCAGTTCTTC
>NA|NA|TRBJ1-2|TRBV7-9
CASSPGLQDGYTF
TGTGCCAGCAGCCCGGGACTGCAAGACGGCTACACCTTC
>NA|NA|TRBJ1-2|TRBV10-1
CAYREGSNYGYTF
TGCGCCTACAGGGAAGGATCAAACTATGGCTACACCTTC
>NA|NA|TRBJ1-4|TRBV6-5
CASSYTSPGGGEKLFF
TGTGCCAGCAGTTACACCTCGCCGGGGGGAGGTGAAAAACTGTTTTTT
>NA|NA|TRBJ2-1|TRBV4-3
CASSQDGGVYNEQFF
TGCGCCAGCAGCCAAGATGGCGGAGTTTACAATGAGCAGTTCTTC
>NA|NA|TRBJ2-5|TRBV2
CASNRQDQETQYF
TGTGCCAGCAATAGACAGGACCAAGAGACCCAGTACTTC
>NA|TRBD2|TRBJ2-3|TRBV5-1
CASSLAGTRTDTQYF
TGTGCCAGCAGCCTAGCGGGGACACGCACAGATACGCAGTATTTT
>once|NA|TRBJ1-5|TRBV2
CASSEARTINQPQHF
TGTGCCAGCAGTGAAGCGCGGACAATCAATCAGCCCCAGCATTTT
>NA|NA|TRBJ2-3|TRBV5-4
CASSRGDLAVRDTQYF
TGTGCCAGCAGCCGAGGGGACTTAGCCGTTCGGGATACGCAGTATTTT
>NA|TRBD1|TRBJ1-1|TRBV5-1
CASSRRQGAETEAFF
TGCGCCAGCAGCCGTAGACAGGGGGCTGAAACTGAAGCTTTCTTT
>NA|NA|TRBJ2-2|TRBV2
CASSGTAGELFF
TGTGCCAGCAGTGGAACGGCCGGGGAGCTGTTTTTT
>NA|TRBD2|TRBJ2-1|TRBV19
CASSIFSGQYNEQFF
TGTGCCAGTAGTATTTTTAGCGGGCAATACAATGAGCAGTTCTTC
>NA|TRBD2|TRBJ2-5|TRBV5-4
CASSLGLAGAQETQYF
TGTGCCAGCAGCTTGGGACTAGCGGGGGCCCAAGAGACCCAGTACTTC